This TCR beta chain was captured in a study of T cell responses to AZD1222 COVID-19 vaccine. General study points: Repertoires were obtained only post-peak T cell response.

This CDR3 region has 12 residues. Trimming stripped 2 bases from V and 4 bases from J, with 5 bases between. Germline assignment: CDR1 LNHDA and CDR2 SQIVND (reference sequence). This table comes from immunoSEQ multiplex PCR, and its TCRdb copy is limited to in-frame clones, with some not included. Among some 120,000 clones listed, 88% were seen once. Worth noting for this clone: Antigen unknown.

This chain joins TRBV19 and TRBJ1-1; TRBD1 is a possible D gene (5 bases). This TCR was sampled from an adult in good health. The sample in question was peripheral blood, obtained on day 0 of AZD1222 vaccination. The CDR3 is CASSIQGTEAFF. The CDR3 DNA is TGTGCCAGTAGTATACAGGGCACTGAAGCTTTCTTT.